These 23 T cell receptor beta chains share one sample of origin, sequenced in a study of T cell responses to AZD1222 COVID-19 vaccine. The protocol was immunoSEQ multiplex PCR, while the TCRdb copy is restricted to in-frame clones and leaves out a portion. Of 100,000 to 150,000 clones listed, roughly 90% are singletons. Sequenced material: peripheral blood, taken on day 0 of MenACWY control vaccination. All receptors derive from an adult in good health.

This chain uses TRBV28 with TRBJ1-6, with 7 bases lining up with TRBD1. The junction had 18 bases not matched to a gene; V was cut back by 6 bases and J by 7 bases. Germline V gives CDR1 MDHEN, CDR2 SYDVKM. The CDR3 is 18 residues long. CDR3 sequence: CASSSGAARGEKNSPLHF. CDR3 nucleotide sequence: TGTGCCAGCAGCTCGGGGGCAGCCAGGGGGGAAAAGAATTCACCCCTCCACTTT.

CDR3 coding DNA: TGTGCCAGCAGCCGCCCAGGACAGGGGGCCAGAGAGACCCAGTACTTC. It yields the protein CASSRPGQGARETQYF. This rearrangement joins TRBV9 to TRBJ2-5; 11 bases match TRBD1. V lost 4 bases and J lost 4; bases outside the gene matches: 9. The germline V gene has CDR1 SGDLS and CDR2 YYNGEE. This CDR3 is 16 amino acids long.

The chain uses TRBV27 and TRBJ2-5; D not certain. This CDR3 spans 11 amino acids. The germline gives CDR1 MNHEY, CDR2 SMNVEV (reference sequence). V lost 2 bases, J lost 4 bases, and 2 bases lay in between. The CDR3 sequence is CASSLGETQYF. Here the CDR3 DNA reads TGTGCCAGCAGTTTAGGAGAGACCCAGTACTTC.

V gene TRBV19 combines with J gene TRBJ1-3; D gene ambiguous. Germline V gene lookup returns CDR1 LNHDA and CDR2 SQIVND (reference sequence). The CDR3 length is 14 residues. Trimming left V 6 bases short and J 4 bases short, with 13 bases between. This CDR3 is CASRTPGSGNTIYF. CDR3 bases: TGTGCCAGTAGAACCCCGGGCTCAGGAAACACCATATATTTT.

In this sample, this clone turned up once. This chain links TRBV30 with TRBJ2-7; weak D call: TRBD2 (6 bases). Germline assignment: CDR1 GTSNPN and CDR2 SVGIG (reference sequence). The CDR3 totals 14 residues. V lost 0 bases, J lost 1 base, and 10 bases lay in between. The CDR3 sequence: CAWSVPAGSYEQYF. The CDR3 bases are TGTGCCTGGAGTGTACCGGCGGGATCCTACGAGCAGTACTTC.

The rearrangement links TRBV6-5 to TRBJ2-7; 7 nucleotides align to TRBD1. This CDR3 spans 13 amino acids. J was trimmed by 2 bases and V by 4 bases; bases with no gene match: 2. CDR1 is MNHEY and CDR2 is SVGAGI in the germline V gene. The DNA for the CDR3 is TGTGCCAGCAGTTTGGGGACAGCCTACGAGCAGTACTTC. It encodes CASSLGTAYEQYF.

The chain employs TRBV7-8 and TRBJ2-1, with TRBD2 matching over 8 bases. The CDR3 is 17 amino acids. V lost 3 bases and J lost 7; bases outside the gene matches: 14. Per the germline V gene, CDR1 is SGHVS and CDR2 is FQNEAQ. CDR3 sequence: CASSLASSGSFYNEQFF. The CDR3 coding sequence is TGTGCCAGCAGCTTGGCTTCGAGCGGGAGTTTTTATAATGAGCAGTTCTTC.

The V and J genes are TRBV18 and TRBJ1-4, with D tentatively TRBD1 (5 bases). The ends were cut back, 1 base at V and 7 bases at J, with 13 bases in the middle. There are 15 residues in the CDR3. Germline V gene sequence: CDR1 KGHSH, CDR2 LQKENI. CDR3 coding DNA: TGTGCCAGCTCACCACAAGGAGGGGTTAGTGAAAAACTGTTTTTT. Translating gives CASSPQGGVSEKLFF.

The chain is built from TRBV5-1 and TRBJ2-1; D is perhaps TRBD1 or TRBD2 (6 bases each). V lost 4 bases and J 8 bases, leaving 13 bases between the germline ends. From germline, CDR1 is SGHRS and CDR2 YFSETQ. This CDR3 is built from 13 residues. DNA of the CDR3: TGCGCCAGCAGCGGTAGGGGGGACGATGAGCAGTTCTTC. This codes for CASSGRGDDEQFF.

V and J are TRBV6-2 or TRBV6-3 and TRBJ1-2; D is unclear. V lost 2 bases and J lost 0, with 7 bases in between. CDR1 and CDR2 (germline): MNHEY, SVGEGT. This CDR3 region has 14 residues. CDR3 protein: CASSYTQSNYGYTF. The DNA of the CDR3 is TGTGCCAGCAGTTACACCCAGTCTAACTATGGCTACACCTTC.

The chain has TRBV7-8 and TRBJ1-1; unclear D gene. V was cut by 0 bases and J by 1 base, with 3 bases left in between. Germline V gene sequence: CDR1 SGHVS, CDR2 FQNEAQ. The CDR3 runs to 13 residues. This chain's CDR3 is CASSLAGNTEAFF. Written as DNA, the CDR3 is TGTGCCAGCAGCTTAGCAGGGAACACTGAAGCTTTCTTT.

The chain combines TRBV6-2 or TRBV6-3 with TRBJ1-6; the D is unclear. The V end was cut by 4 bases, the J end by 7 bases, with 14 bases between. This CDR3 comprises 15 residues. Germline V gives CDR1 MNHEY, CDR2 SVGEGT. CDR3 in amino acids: CASSFRPGLNSPLHF. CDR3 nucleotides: TGTGCCAGCAGTTTTCGTCCGGGTCTAAATTCACCCCTCCACTTT.

The CDR3 nucleotides are TGTGCCAGCAGTTCTCGGATCAATCAGCCCCAGCATTTT. Amino acids: CASSSRINQPQHF. The chain joins TRBV12-3 or TRBV12-4 to TRBJ1-5; D gene unclear. V was pared by 4 bases and J by 3 bases, with 7 bases between. This CDR3 spans 13 amino acids.

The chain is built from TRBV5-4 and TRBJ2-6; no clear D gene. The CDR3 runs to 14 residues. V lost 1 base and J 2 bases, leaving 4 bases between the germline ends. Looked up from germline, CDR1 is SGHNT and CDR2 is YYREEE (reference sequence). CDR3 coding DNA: TGTGCCAGCAGCTTGCTTCCTGGGGCCAACGTCCTGACTTTC. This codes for CASSLLPGANVLTF.

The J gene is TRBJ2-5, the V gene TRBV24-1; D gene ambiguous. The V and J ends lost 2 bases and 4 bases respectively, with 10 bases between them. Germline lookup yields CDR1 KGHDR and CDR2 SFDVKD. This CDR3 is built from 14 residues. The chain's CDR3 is CATSDSRWGETQYF. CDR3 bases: TGTGCCACCAGTGATTCCCGGTGGGGAGAGACCCAGTACTTC.

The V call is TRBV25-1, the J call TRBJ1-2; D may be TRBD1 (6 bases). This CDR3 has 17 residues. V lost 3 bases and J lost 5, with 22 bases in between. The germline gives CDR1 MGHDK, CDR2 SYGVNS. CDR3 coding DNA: TGTGCCAGCAGTGAGTCCACCCCGGTCGGGGGCTGGTATGGCTACACCTTC. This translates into CASSESTPVGGWYGYTF.

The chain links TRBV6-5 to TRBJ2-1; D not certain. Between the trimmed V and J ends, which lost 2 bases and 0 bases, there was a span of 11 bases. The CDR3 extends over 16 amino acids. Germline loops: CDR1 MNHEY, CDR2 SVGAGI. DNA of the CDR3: TGTGCCAGCAGTTACCGGCGTTACAGCTCCTACAATGAGCAGTTCTTC. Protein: CASSYRRYSSYNEQFF.

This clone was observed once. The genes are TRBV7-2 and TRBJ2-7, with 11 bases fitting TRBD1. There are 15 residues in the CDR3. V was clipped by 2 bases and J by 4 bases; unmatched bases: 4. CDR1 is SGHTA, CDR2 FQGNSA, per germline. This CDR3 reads CASSLIGQGAYEQYF. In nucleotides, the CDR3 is TGTGCCAGCAGCTTAATTGGACAGGGGGCTTACGAGCAGTACTTC.

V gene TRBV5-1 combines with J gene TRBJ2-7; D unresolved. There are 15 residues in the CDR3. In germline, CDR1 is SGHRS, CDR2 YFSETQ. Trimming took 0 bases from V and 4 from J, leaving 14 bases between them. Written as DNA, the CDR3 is TGCGCCAGCAGCTTGGCCACTTCAGGAACGTACGAGCAGTACTTC. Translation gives CASSLATSGTYEQYF.

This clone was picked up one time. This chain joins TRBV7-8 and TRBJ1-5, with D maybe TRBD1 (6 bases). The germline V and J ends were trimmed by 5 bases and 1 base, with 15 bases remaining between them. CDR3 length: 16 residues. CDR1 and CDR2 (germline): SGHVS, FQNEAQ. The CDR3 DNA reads TGTGCCAGCAGCATTCGAAGGACAGACAGCAATCAGCCCCAGCATTTT. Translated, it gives CASSIRRTDSNQPQHF.

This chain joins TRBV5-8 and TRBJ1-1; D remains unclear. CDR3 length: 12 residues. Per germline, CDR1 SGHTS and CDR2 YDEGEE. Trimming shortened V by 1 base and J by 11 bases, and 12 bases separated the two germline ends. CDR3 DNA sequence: TGTGCCAGCAGCTTGAATATTCTTCCGGCTTTCTTT. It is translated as CASSLNILPAFF.

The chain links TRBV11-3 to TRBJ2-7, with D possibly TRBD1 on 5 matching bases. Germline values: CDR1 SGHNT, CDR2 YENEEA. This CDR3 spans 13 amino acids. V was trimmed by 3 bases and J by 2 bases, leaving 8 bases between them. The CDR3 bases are TGTGCCAGCAGCTTGTCCAGGGCCTACGAGCAGTACTTC. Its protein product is CASSLSRAYEQYF.

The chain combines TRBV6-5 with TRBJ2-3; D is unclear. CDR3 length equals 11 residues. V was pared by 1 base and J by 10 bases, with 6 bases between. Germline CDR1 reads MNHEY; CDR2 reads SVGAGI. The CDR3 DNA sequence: TGTGCCAGCAGTTACTTGAGTGCGCAGTATTTT. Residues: CASSYLSAQYF.